Included here is one T cell receptor beta chain sequence, with context. This entry comes from a study of control samples from healthy donors and cancer patients. The V gene's germline CDR1 is LNHDA and CDR2 SQIVND (reference sequence). The CDR3 spans 14 residues. The V gene end was trimmed by 6 bases and the J gene end by 7 bases; junction bases not matched to a gene: 8. Some clones are missing from TCRdb's copy, which holds only in-frame ones; the method was immunoSEQ multiplex PCR. The table shows about 120,000 clones, with 70% to 90% occurring only once. The receptor was derived from a man aged 35 to 55 in good health. The sequencing input was blood. The J gene is TRBJ1-2, the V gene TRBV19; 10 bases match TRBD1. As DNA, the CDR3 is TGTGCCAGTAGGGTGGACAGGGGGAAGGGTGGCTACACCTTC. Translating it yields CASRVDRGKGGYTF.